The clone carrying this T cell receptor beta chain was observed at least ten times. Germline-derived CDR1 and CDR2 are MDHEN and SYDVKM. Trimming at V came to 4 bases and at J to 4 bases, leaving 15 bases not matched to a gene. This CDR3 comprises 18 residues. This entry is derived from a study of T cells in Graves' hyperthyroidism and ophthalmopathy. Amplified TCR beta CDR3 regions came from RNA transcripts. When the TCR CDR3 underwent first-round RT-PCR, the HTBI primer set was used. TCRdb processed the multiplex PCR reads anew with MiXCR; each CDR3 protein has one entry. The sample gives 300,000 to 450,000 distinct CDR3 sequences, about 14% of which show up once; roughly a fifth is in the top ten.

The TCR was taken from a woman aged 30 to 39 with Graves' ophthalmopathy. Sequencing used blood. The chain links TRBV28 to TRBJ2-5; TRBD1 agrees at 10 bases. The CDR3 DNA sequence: TGTGCCAGCAGTTCCTACTCCCTCATAGGACAGGGGGGAGAGACCCAGTACTTC. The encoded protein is CASSSYSLIGQGGETQYF.